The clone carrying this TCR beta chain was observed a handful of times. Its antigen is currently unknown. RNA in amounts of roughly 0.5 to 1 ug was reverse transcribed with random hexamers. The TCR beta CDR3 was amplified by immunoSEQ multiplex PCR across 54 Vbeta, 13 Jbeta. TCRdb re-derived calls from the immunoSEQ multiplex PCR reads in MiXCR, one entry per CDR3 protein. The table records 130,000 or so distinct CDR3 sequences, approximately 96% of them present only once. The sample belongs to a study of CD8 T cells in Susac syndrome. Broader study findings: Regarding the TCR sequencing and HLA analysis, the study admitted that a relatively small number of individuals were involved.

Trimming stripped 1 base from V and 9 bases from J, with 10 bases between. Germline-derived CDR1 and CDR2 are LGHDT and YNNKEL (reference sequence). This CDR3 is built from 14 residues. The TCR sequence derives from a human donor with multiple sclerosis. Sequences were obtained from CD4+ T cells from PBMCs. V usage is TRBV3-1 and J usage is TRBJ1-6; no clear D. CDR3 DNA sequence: TGTGCCAGCAGCCAAGCTCTCGGGGTTTCACCCCTCCACTTT. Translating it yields CASSQALGVSPLHF.